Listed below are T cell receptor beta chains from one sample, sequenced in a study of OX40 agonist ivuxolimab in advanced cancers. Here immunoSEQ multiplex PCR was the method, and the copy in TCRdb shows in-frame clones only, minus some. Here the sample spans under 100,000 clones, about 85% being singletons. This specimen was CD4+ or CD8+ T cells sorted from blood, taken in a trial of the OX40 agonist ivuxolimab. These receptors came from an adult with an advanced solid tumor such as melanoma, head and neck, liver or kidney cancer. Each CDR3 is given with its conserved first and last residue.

CDR3 protein: CASSYQSEQYF; CDR3 length: 11; V gene: TRBV7-9
CDR3 protein: CASSFEPQSSYNSPLHF; CDR3 length: 17; V gene: TRBV27
CDR3 protein: CASSPEAGLAGIYEQYF; CDR3 length: 17; V gene: TRBV7-8
CDR3 protein: CASSLAAIDTQYF; CDR3 length: 13; V gene: TRBV7-8
CDR3 protein: CASSPRQDSYTF; CDR3 length: 12; V gene: TRBV7-8
CDR3 protein: CAWSVNTDTQYF; CDR3 length: 12; V gene: TRBV30
CDR3 protein: CASSPDRNYGYTF; CDR3 length: 13; V gene: TRBV7-9
CDR3 protein: CASSLRKTEQFF; CDR3 length: 12; V gene: TRBV13
CDR3 protein: CASSNTVTNSYNEQFF; CDR3 length: 16; V gene: TRBV2
CDR3 protein: CASSKDSNQPQHF; CDR3 length: 13; V gene: TRBV19
CDR3 protein: CASSRGDRGNTEAFF; CDR3 length: 15; V gene: TRBV6-5
CDR3 protein: CASSLVLAGGGELFF; CDR3 length: 15; V gene: TRBV7-2
CDR3 protein: CASSLAVQETQYF; CDR3 length: 13; V gene: TRBV7-2
CDR3 protein: CASSPPGTGAGAEAFF; CDR3 length: 16; V gene: TRBV18
CDR3 protein: CASSFTGAWETQYF; CDR3 length: 14; V gene: TRBV11-3
CDR3 protein: CASSYDSEQYF; CDR3 length: 11; V gene: TRBV2
CDR3 protein: CSVEPTGGNYGYTF; CDR3 length: 14; V gene: TRBV29-1
CDR3 protein: CSVEEGGVFYNEQFF; CDR3 length: 15; V gene: TRBV29-1
CDR3 protein: CASSLGDRGQPQHF; CDR3 length: 14; V gene: TRBV5-8
CDR3 protein: CASSSSGGTEAFF; CDR3 length: 13; V gene: TRBV6-6
CDR3 protein: CASSLSRGDYGYTF; CDR3 length: 14; V gene: TRBV27
CDR3 protein: CASTSGGFAYEQYF; CDR3 length: 14; V gene: TRBV2
CDR3 protein: CASSQVIFAYEQYF; CDR3 length: 14; V gene: TRBV14
CDR3 protein: CASSRPGGANTGELFF; CDR3 length: 16; V gene: TRBV5-4
CDR3 protein: CASSLIGRGNEQYF; CDR3 length: 14; V gene: TRBV11-2
CDR3 protein: CASSKRSGNTIYF; CDR3 length: 13; V gene: TRBV21-1
CDR3 protein: CASSLRAGRYEQYF; CDR3 length: 14; V gene: TRBV5-1
CDR3 protein: CASRPGQPIHEQYF; CDR3 length: 14; V gene: TRBV5-1
CDR3 protein: CASSAPGGDSRGVNYGYTF; CDR3 length: 19; V gene: TRBV19
CDR3 protein: CASSLGQKDEQFF; CDR3 length: 13; V gene: TRBV11-3
CDR3 protein: CASSLQGYNSPLHF; CDR3 length: 14; V gene: TRBV5-1
CDR3 protein: CASSPQFSGRNYGYTF; CDR3 length: 16; V gene: TRBV7-9
CDR3 protein: CASRTGGTSLGTDTQYF; CDR3 length: 17; V gene: TRBV19
CDR3 protein: CAIRETFSRSSIQYF; CDR3 length: 15; V gene: TRBV10-3
CDR3 protein: CASSLGEIDTDTQYF; CDR3 length: 15; V gene: TRBV5-1
CDR3 protein: CASREGTGGGYEQYF; CDR3 length: 15; V gene: TRBV19
CDR3 protein: CASTLDGGADSPLHF; CDR3 length: 15; V gene: TRBV2
CDR3 protein: CASSRDRGYAGELFF; CDR3 length: 15; V gene: TRBV5-5
CDR3 protein: CASRGTGNREQYF; CDR3 length: 13; V gene: TRBV27
CDR3 protein: CASSQDFLREVGNEQFF; CDR3 length: 17; V gene: TRBV4-3
CDR3 protein: CASSLDGVRYNEQFF; CDR3 length: 15; V gene: TRBV7-2
CDR3 protein: CASRFHQGPSYEQYF; CDR3 length: 15; V gene: TRBV7-8
CDR3 protein: CAWNRQGPITEAFF; CDR3 length: 14; V gene: TRBV30
CDR3 protein: CASSRILRDNFPYEQYF; CDR3 length: 17; V gene: TRBV4-1
CDR3 protein: CSVSRDKDQETQYF; CDR3 length: 14; V gene: TRBV29-1